This TCR beta chain emerged from a study of T cells expressing NK-cell markers. Concerning this clonotype: The target antigen is unknown.

Whole-study findings and limits: In four donors, dominant clonotypes made up 28.3-60.1% of CD3+CD56-NKG2C+ cells.

TCR beta cDNA was made by 5'RACE template switching with UMIs. Reprocessing the 5' RACE reads, TCRdb reports a single entry for every CDR3 protein and omits DNA. The sample has roughly 150,000 distinct CDR3 sequences; the top ten hold less than 20%. Sequencing was performed on blood T cells: a sorted CD56 or NKG2C T cell subset, CD4+ or CD8+ T cells, or bulk PBMC T cells (not recorded which). This clonotype was obtained from a woman between 18 and 70 years old in good health.

The CDR3 sequence is CASRGHLSTDTQYF. The chain employs TRBV2 and TRBJ2-3; TCRdb returns TRBD1, unconfirmable since there is no DNA. The CDR3 spans 14 residues. CDR1 and CDR2 from the germline V gene are SNHLY and FYNNEI.